These 24 T cell receptor beta chains were all obtained from the same sample, sequenced in a study of cytomegalovirus exposure and HLA in healthy donors. Primers included in the PCR were 60 Vbeta and 13 Jbeta primers. TCRdb's table, derived via immunoSEQ multiplex PCR, lists solely in-frame clones and lacks some. The data contain approximately 110,000 clones, over 70% of them singletons. The sequenced sample was PBMCs. The receptors were sampled from a male donor in good health and CMV-seronegative.

This rearrangement joins TRBV20-1 to TRBJ1-1; 7 nucleotides line up with TRBD1. Germline CDR1 reads DFQATT; CDR2 reads SNEGSKA (reference sequence). The CDR3 sequence is 11 residues long. Germline trimming cut 4 bases from V and 10 bases from J; bases unmatched to any gene: 6. The chain's CDR3 is CSATQGVVAFF. The CDR3 nucleotides read TGCAGTGCTACTCAGGGGGTCGTAGCTTTCTTT.

This rearrangement joins TRBV7-2 to TRBJ2-1; D unresolved. Germline loops: CDR1 SGHTA, CDR2 FQGNSA. The V gene lost 0 bases and the J gene lost 3 bases, with 18 bases spanning the gap. The CDR3 has 18 residues. CDR3 DNA sequence: TGTGCCAGCAGCTTAGCGCTTTTGGAGCCCTCTCTCTACAATGAGCAGTTCTTC. It translates to CASSLALLEPSLYNEQFF.

The genes are TRBV29-1 and TRBJ2-1, with TRBD2 identical over 8 bases. J was trimmed by 7 bases and V by 4 bases; bases with no gene match: 3. The V gene's germline CDR1 is SQVTM and CDR2 ANQGSEA. CDR3 size: 12 residues. The CDR3 DNA reads as TGCAGCGTTGCGGGAGGGGGAAATGAGCAGTTCTTC. Amino acid sequence: CSVAGGGNEQFF.

The V and J genes are TRBV2 and TRBJ2-7, with TRBD1 identical over 8 bases. This CDR3 spans 13 amino acids. Germline V gene sequence: CDR1 SNHLY, CDR2 FYNNEI. J gave up 6 bases and V 9 bases, and 10 bases lay outside the gene matches. The CDR3 protein is CASPDRVSREQYF. CDR3 DNA sequence: TGTGCCAGTCCGGACAGGGTTTCTCGCGAGCAGTACTTC.

The chain is built from TRBV9 and TRBJ2-7; no reliable D call. CDR3 size: 14 residues. V gave up 0 bases and J gave up 2 bases, with 9 bases separating them. CDR1 and CDR2 (germline): SGDLS, YYNGEE. DNA for the CDR3: TGTGCCAGCAGCGTAGGTTCAGAACCCTACGAGCAGTACTTC. This translates into CASSVGSEPYEQYF.

This chain connects TRBV30 to TRBJ2-1; 7 bases agree with TRBD2. V dropped 5 bases and J dropped 9; count of bases not matched to a gene: 16. Germline CDR1 GTSNPN, CDR2 SVGIG (reference sequence). The CDR3 is made up of 15 amino acids. The CDR3 loop is CAWASLSSGPAEQFF. The DNA for the CDR3 is TGTGCCTGGGCCTCTTTGAGTAGCGGGCCTGCTGAGCAGTTCTTC. Supplemented by reference TRBV30 and TRBJ2-1, the full variable domain reads SQTIHQWPATLVQPVGSPLSLECTVEGTSNPNLYWYRQAAGRGLQLLFYSVGIGQISSEVPQNLSASRPQDRQFILSSKKLLLSDSGFYLCAWASLSSGPAEQFFGPGTRLTVL.

The chain has TRBV27 and TRBJ2-4, with a weak D call TRBD2 (5 bases). CDR3 size: 14 residues. Germline values: CDR1 MNHEY, CDR2 SMNVEV (reference sequence). Trimming left V 7 bases short and J 0 bases short, with 10 bases between. The CDR3 nucleotides read TGTGCCAGCACCCCGGGGATAGCCAAAAACATTCAGTACTTC. As protein: CASTPGIAKNIQYF.

This clone was seen just once. This chain joins TRBV5-4 and TRBJ2-7, with D perhaps matching TRBD2 (5 bases). V dropped 6 bases and J dropped 2 bases, with 15 bases sitting between them. The germline V gene has CDR1 SGHNT and CDR2 YYREEE (reference sequence). CDR3 length: 14 residues. The CDR3 reads CASTHGLQTYEQYF. In DNA, the CDR3 is TGTGCCAGCACCCATGGACTGCAAACCTACGAGCAGTACTTC. Full variable domain (rest looked up from reference TRBV5-4 and TRBJ2-7): ETGVTQSPTHLIKTRGQQVTLRCSSQSGHNTVSWYQQALGQGPQFIFQYYREEENGRGNFPPRFSGLQFPNYSSELNVNALELDDSALYLCASTHGLQTYEQYFGPGTRLTVT.

This chain connects TRBV6-5 to TRBJ2-2; 7 positions agree with TRBD1. The V and J ends lost 0 bases and 7 bases, in that order; junction bases with no gene match: 8. This CDR3 comprises 16 residues. Germline V lookup: CDR1 MNHEY, CDR2 SVGAGI. CDR3 nucleotides: TGTGCCAGCAGTTACTCGAAAGGGGGCGCGGGCGGGGAGCTGTTTTTT. Amino acid sequence: CASSYSKGGAGGELFF.

The rearrangement links TRBV29-1 to TRBJ2-5; TRBD1 is a possible D gene (5 bases). V dropped 4 bases and J dropped 2 bases, with 14 bases sitting between them. The length of the CDR3 is 14 residues. Per germline, CDR1 SQVTM and CDR2 ANQGSEA. The CDR3 here is CSVVDGRAQETQYF. The CDR3 nucleotides are TGCAGCGTTGTCGATGGCAGGGCACAAGAGACCCAGTACTTC.

The gene calls are TRBV5-1 and TRBJ1-3, with D uncertain. Germline V gene sequence: CDR1 SGHRS, CDR2 YFSETQ. This CDR3 has 16 residues. The V end lost 0 bases, the J end lost 0 bases, and 10 bases lay between the germline ends. DNA for the CDR3: TGCGCCAGCAGCTTGGAACCGGAGAGCTCTGGAAACACCATATATTTT. As protein: CASSLEPESSGNTIYF.

The chain couples TRBV4-3 to TRBJ1-3; a weak D match, TRBD1 (5 bases). The CDR3 runs to 16 residues. CDR1 and CDR2 from the germline V gene are LGHNA and YSLEER. V was trimmed by 0 bases and J by 2 bases, leaving 11 bases between them. CDR3 bases: TGCGCCAGCAGCCAAGATCCAGGGTCGGCTGGAAACACCATATATTTT. Protein: CASSQDPGSAGNTIYF.

For the CDR3, the DNA is TGTGCAAGTCGCTTAGCCGACAGGCCCAATCAGCCCCAGCATTTT. Protein sequence: CASRLADRPNQPQHF. The chain is built from TRBV12-2 and TRBJ1-5; TRBD1 is the table's D call, not checked against the DNA. TRBV12-2 is noted as a pseudogene. This CDR3 region has 15 residues.

V and J are TRBV29-1 and TRBJ2-7; D is possibly TRBD2 (6 bases). This CDR3 is built from 12 residues. The germline CDR1 and CDR2 sequences are SQVTM and ANQGSEA. Between the trimmed V and J ends, which lost 4 bases and 2 bases, there was a span of 9 bases. CDR3 coding DNA: TGCAGCGTTGGGGGGGAGGCCTACGAGCAGTACTTC. Its translation is CSVGGEAYEQYF.

The CDR3 region has the DNA TGTGCCAGCAGTTACTCGCAGGGGGTTAGTGGCGAGCAGTACTTC. This codes for CASSYSQGVSGEQYF. The genes are TRBV6-5 and TRBJ2-7; 7 bases line up with TRBD1. After removal of 0 bases from V and 6 bases from J, the junction contained 8 bases not matched to a gene. Germline-derived CDR1 and CDR2 are MNHEY and SVGAGI. The CDR3 runs to 15 residues.

The chain uses TRBV5-6 and TRBJ2-3; 8 nucleotides line up with TRBD2. The CDR3 consists of 16 residues. Trimming cost V 0 bases and J 6 bases; bases outside gene matches: 9. Germline-derived CDR1 and CDR2 are SGHDT and YYEEEE. The DNA of the CDR3 is TGTGCCAGCAGCTTGGCCGCCAGCGGGAGTAGGGATACGCAGTATTTT. This encodes CASSLAASGSRDTQYF.

The chain has TRBV11-2 and TRBJ2-3; a possible D gene is TRBD1 (6 bases). The length of the CDR3 is 18 residues. The ends were cut back, 1 base at V and 1 base at J, with 18 bases in the middle. The germline gives CDR1 SGHAT, CDR2 FQNNGV. In nucleotides, the CDR3 is TGTGCCAGCAGCTTAGGGGGGCTACAGGGATTAGGCACAGATACGCAGTATTTT. This codes for CASSLGGLQGLGTDTQYF.

The rearrangement links TRBV7-9 to TRBJ1-4; 9 bases align to TRBD1. The V gene end was trimmed by 5 bases and the J gene end by 5 bases; junction bases not matched to a gene: 3. The V gene's germline CDR1 is SEHNR and CDR2 FQNEAQ (reference sequence). The CDR3 has 14 residues. In DNA, the CDR3 is TGTGCCAGCAGCGCGGGACAGGGAAATGAAAAACTGTTTTTT. Its translation: CASSAGQGNEKLFF.

The rearrangement uses TRBV27 and TRBJ1-6, with 9 nucleotides matching TRBD1. V lost 6 bases to trimming and J lost 9 bases; unmatched junction nucleotides: 9. Germline values: CDR1 MNHEY, CDR2 SMNVEV (reference sequence). CDR3 length: 15 amino acids. The CDR3 here is CASRTDRGFSSPLHF. CDR3 sequence (DNA): TGTGCCAGCAGGACGGACAGGGGATTCAGTTCACCCCTCCACTTT.

V and J are TRBV2 and TRBJ2-3; tentatively, D is TRBD2 (6 bases). Germline lookup yields CDR1 SNHLY and CDR2 FYNNEI. The ends were cut back, 6 bases at V and 0 bases at J, with 19 bases in the middle. The CDR3 covers 17 residues. CDR3 sequence reads: CASSEYEPGLSTDTQYF. CDR3 nucleotide sequence: TGTGCCAGCAGCGAATACGAACCGGGACTTAGCACAGATACGCAGTATTTT.

This chain uses TRBV28 with TRBJ2-7; D possibly corresponds to TRBD1 (6 bases). CDR3 length equals 12 residues. From germline, CDR1 is MDHEN and CDR2 SYDVKM. Trimming removed 10 bases from V and 3 bases from J, with 13 bases in between. CDR3 sequence (DNA): TGTGCCATCAGAGGGACACGCTACGAGCAGTACTTC. It yields the protein CAIRGTRYEQYF.

The chain combines TRBV11-3 with TRBJ2-7; 7 nucleotides align to TRBD2. This CDR3 spans 15 amino acids. Per germline, CDR1 SGHNT and CDR2 YENEEA. The V gene end was trimmed by 4 bases and the J gene end by 2 bases; junction bases not matched to a gene: 8. DNA of the CDR3: TGTGCCAGCAGCTGGGAGGGTGGGCTTACCTACGAGCAGTACTTC. As protein: CASSWEGGLTYEQYF.

This chain uses TRBV7-3 with TRBJ2-3, with 9 bases lining up with TRBD2. V shed 5 bases, J shed 0 bases, and the junction held 6 bases outside the gene matches. This CDR3 comprises 16 residues. Germline lookup yields CDR1 SGHTA and CDR2 FQGTGA. The CDR3 DNA reads TGTGCCAGCAGCGCGGGTCTAGCGGGAAGCACAGATACGCAGTATTTT. It codes for CASSAGLAGSTDTQYF.

This rearrangement joins TRBV6-1 to TRBJ2-7; TRBD2 matches at 11 bases. Germline V gene data show CDR1 as MNHNS and CDR2 as SASEGT. The length of the CDR3 is 15 residues. After removal of 1 base from V and 4 bases from J, the junction contained 3 bases not matched to a gene. CDR3 amino acids: CASSEGLAGGYEQYF. CDR3 nucleotide sequence: TGTGCCAGCAGTGAAGGGCTAGCGGGAGGTTACGAGCAGTACTTC.